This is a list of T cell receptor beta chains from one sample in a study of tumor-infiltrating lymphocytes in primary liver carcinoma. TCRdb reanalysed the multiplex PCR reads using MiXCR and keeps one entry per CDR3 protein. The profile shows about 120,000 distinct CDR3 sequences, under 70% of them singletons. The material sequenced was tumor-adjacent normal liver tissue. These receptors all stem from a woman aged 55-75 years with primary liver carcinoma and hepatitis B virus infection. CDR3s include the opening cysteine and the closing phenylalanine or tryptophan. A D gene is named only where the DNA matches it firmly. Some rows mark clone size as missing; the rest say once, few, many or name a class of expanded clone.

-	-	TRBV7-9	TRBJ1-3	CASSTRRGNSGNTIYF	TGTGCCAGCAGCACTAGGAGAGGGAACTCTGGAAACACCATATATTTT
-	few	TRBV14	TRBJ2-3	CASSQTTDTQYF	TGTGCCAGCAGCCAAACCACAGATACGCAGTATTTT
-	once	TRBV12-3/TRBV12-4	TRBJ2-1	CACSLRQGYYNEKFF	TGTGCCTGCAGTTTGAGGCAGGGGTACTACAATGAGAAGTTCTTC
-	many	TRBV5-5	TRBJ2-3	CASSLAAGAITDTQYF	TGTGCCAGCAGCTTGGCAGCGGGTGCTATCACAGATACGCAGTATTTT
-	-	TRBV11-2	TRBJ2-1	CASIFTPLKSSYNEQLF	TGTGCCAGCATCTTTACCCCACTGAAGAGCTCCTACAATGAGCAGCTCTTC
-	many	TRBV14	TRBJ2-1	CASSVGGDPGNEQFF	TGTGCCAGCAGCGTCGGAGGGGACCCAGGGAATGAGCAGTTCTTC
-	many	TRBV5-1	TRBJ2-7	CASSLGGDEQYF	TGCGCCAGCAGCTTGGGAGGGGACGAGCAGTACTTC
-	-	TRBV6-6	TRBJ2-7	CVSSYGGSVHEQYF	TGTGTCAGCAGTTATGGGGGTTCGGTCCACGAGCAGTACTTC
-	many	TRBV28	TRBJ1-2	CASYRDGGYTF	TGTGCCAGCTACAGGGACGGCGGCTACACCTTC
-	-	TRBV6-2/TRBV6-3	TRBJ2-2	CASSYGQTNTGELFF	TGTGCCAGTAGTTACGGTCAGACGAACACCGGGGAGCTGTTTTTT
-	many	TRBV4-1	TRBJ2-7	CASSQPARGAYEQYF	TGCGCCAGCAGCCAACCGGCACGGGGCGCATACGAGCAGTACTTC
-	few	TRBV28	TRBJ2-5	CASSSPDQETQYF	TGTGCCAGCAGTTCACCCGACCAAGAGACCCAGTACTTC
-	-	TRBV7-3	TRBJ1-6	CASSSDNLSPLHF	TGTGCCAGCAGCAGTGACAATCTTTCACCCCTCCACTTT
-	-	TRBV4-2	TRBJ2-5	CVSSQDRRGTRIETQYF	TGTGTCAGCAGCCAAGATCGTCGCGGGACCCGCATAGAGACACAGTACTTC
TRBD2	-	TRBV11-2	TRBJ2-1	CAGRTASGRSNEQFF	TGTGCCGGCAGAACGGCTAGCGGGAGAAGTAATGAGCAGTTCTTC
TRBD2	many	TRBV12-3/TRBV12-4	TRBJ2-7	CASSFSGSREQYF	TGTGCCAGCAGTTTTAGCGGGAGTCGCGAGCAGTACTTC
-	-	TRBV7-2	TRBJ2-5	CAGSFYGMDETQYF	TGTGCCGGCAGCTTCTACGGGATGGACGAGACCCAGTACTTC
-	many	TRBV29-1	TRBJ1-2	CSVSLGDSIYGYTF	TGCAGCGTCTCCCTGGGCGACAGCATCTATGGCTACACCTTC
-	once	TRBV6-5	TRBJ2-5	CSSRDTRRQETQYF	TGCTCCAGCAGGGATACTAGACGTCAAGAGACCCAGTACTTC
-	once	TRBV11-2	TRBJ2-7	CASSPSGFYEQHF	TGTGCTAGCAGCCCGAGCGGATTCTATGAGCAGCACTTC
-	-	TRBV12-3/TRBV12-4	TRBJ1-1	CAIGWRNTETFF	TGTGCCATCGGGTGGAGGAACACTGAAACTTTCTTT
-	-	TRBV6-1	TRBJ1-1	CASRILEGGAFF	TGTGCCAGCAGGATACTAGAGGGGGGAGCTTTCTTT
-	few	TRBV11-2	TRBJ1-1	CVSSLREDGEAFF	TGTGTCAGCAGCTTGAGAGAGGACGGGGAAGCTTTCTTT
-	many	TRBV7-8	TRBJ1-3	CASSGTGNTIYF	TGTGCCAGCAGTGGTACTGGAAACACCATATATTTT
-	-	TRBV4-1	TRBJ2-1	CASSQAEDSYNEQFF	TGCGCCAGCAGCCAAGCCGAGGATTCATACAATGAGCAGTTCTTC
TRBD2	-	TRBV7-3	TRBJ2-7	CASSPSSGRSHEQYF	TGTGCCAGCAGCCCTTCTAGCGGGAGATCCCACGAGCAGTACTTC